These 17 T cell receptor beta chains were all obtained from the same sample, sequenced in a study of technical replicates of blood from several donors (dated by TCRdb to about 2017). The method was the immunoSEQ multiplex PCR assay. In its TCRdb copy, this immuneACCESS table keeps in-frame sequences only and misses some clones. Where compared with another copy, unresolved V genes explain less than half of these, and the others have no known cause. Counted in this sample were 75,000 to 95,000 clones; about 93% of them appeared once. In total, the top ten clones hold around 0.27% of the sample. Sequenced sample: T cells isolated from PBMCs. The receptors were sampled from a human donor in good health.

The J gene is TRBJ2-4, the V gene TRBV6-1, with D maybe TRBD1 (6 bases). Germline V gives CDR1 MNHNS, CDR2 SASEGT. The CDR3 spans 15 residues. V was clipped by 7 bases and J by 6 bases, with 19 bases between them. The CDR3 bases are TGTGCCAGCACCCCGCTCGGAACAGGGACAAACATTCAGTACTTC. Protein sequence: CASTPLGTGTNIQYF.

The genes are TRBV27 and TRBJ1-5, with 7 positions matching TRBD1. Germline V gene data show CDR1 as MNHEY and CDR2 as SMNVEV (reference sequence). With 5 bases clipped from V and 5 bases from J, the junction kept 3 bases outside the gene matches. This CDR3 is 13 amino acids long. The CDR3 spells CASSDRADQPQHF. The CDR3, as DNA: TGTGCCAGCAGTGACAGGGCCGATCAGCCCCAGCATTTT.

On this clone: At one end the junction does not follow the germline gene, possibly because of a read error. The V and J genes are TRBV11-3 and TRBJ1-1, with TRBD1 matching 9 bases. The germline V gene encodes CDR1 SGHNT and CDR2 YENEEA. The CDR3 contains 15 residues. The CDR3 coding sequence is TGTGCCAGCAGCTGGGGGACAGGGCTGAATACTGAAGCTTTCTTT. This translates into CASSWGTGLNTEAFF.

The chain couples TRBV5-1 to TRBJ2-1, with 7 bases aligning to TRBD2. The J segment lost 4 bases and the V segment lost 2 bases, leaving 9 bases of the junction unmatched. This CDR3 has 16 residues. CDR1 and CDR2 from the germline V gene are SGHRS and YFSETQ. CDR3 coding DNA: TGCGCCAGCAGCTTAAGCGGGACCGTCTTTTACAATGAGCAGTTCTTC. It translates to CASSLSGTVFYNEQFF.

The chain joins TRBV19 to TRBJ1-1; tentatively, D is TRBD1 (6 bases). V was clipped by 5 bases and J by 6 bases, with 10 bases between them. CDR1 is LNHDA, CDR2 SQIVND, per germline (reference sequence). The CDR3 extends over 12 amino acids. CDR3 sequence: CASSLGASEAFF. The CDR3 DNA follows: TGTGCCAGTAGTCTGGGGGCGTCTGAAGCTTTCTTT.

This sequence joins TRBV10-2 and TRBJ1-1, with 7 bases identical to TRBD1. Germline CDR1 reads WSHSY; CDR2 reads SAAADI. This CDR3 spans 15 amino acids. V shed 5 bases and J 3 bases; nucleotides not matched to a gene: 9. The CDR3 loop reads CASSFRTGADTEAFF. The CDR3 nucleotides are TGCGCCAGCAGTTTCCGGACAGGCGCGGACACTGAAGCTTTCTTT.

The chain recombines TRBV5-1 with TRBJ2-7, with D tentatively TRBD1 (5 bases). CDR1 is SGHRS and CDR2 is YFSETQ in the germline V gene. The CDR3 sequence is 14 residues long. V was trimmed by 3 bases and J by 8 bases, leaving 18 bases between them. The CDR3: CASSSLDRGGKQYF. The CDR3 coding sequence is TGCGCCAGCAGCTCCCTTGATAGGGGTGGCAAGCAGTACTTC.

This clone has a single count. The rearrangement joins TRBV4-1 to TRBJ1-2, with no clear D. Germline-derived CDR1 and CDR2 are MGHRA and YSYEKL. The CDR3 has 15 residues. V was cut by 2 bases and J by 2 bases, with 12 bases left in between. CDR3 in DNA: TGCGCCAGCAGCCAATCTTATACAGCAAACTATGGCTACACCTTC. It translates to CASSQSYTANYGYTF.

J is TRBJ1-1 and V is TRBV2; 7 bases map to TRBD1. The CDR3 runs to 11 residues. Germline trimming cut 10 bases from V and 3 bases from J; bases unmatched to any gene: 2. Germline assignment: CDR1 SNHLY and CDR2 FYNNEI. For the CDR3, the DNA is TGTGCCACTGACAGGGACACTGAAGCTTTCTTT. Its translation is CATDRDTEAFF. The full variable domain, completed using reference TRBV2 and TRBJ1-1, is EPEVTQTPSHQVTQMGQEVILRCVPISNHLYFYWYRQILGQKVEFLVSFYNNEISEKSEIFDDQFSVERPDGSNFTLKIRSTKLEDSAMYFCATDRDTEAFFGQGTRLTVV.

The chain joins TRBV19 to TRBJ2-7; the D gene could be TRBD1 or TRBD2 (9 bases each). The CDR3 totals 14 residues. Germline-derived CDR1 and CDR2 are LNHDA and SQIVND (reference sequence). V lost 8 bases and J lost 12, with 26 bases in between. CDR3 amino acids: CASSRGQGDSGRYF. DNA of the CDR3: TGTGCCAGTTCCCGGGGACAGGGTGATAGCGGGAGGTACTTC.

The chain employs TRBV11-3 and TRBJ2-1; D call uncertain. The CDR3 is made up of 14 amino acids. The V end lost 0 bases, the J end lost 5 bases, and 8 bases lay between the germline ends. Germline assignment: CDR1 SGHNT and CDR2 YENEEA. In DNA form, the CDR3 reads TGTGCCAGCAGCTTAGATGCGTCCAACAATGAGCAGTTCTTC. It specifies CASSLDASNNEQFF.

The rearrangement links TRBV5-1 to TRBJ1-2; D might be TRBD1 (5 bases). Trimming took 2 bases from V and 0 from J, leaving 17 bases between them. The CDR3 consists of 17 residues. Germline V gene sequence: CDR1 SGHRS, CDR2 YFSETQ. CDR3 sequence: CASSLDPQGPANYGYTF. The CDR3 region has the DNA TGCGCCAGCAGCTTAGATCCTCAGGGCCCCGCTAACTATGGCTACACCTTC.

The CDR3 spells CASSSFAELLWNEQFF. In DNA form, the CDR3 reads TGTGCCAGTAGTTCCTTTGCGGAACTCCTCTGGAATGAGCAGTTCTTC. The chain links TRBV19 to TRBJ2-1; the D is unclear. Germline values: CDR1 LNHDA, CDR2 SQIVND (reference sequence). Trimming pared 5 bases from V and 7 bases from J, leaving 21 bases between. The CDR3 length is 16 residues.

CDR3 protein: CASSLSQGFYGYTF. CDR3 DNA: TGTGCCAGCAGTTTATCACAGGGTTTCTATGGCTACACCTTC. The chain recombines TRBV28 with TRBJ1-2; perhaps TRBD1 as D (6 bases). V shed 1 base and J shed 4 bases, with 10 bases lying between them. The CDR3 length is 14 residues. Germline-derived CDR1 and CDR2 are MDHEN and SYDVKM.

This rearrangement joins TRBV6-5 to TRBJ2-7; TRBD1 agrees at 10 bases. The J segment lost 0 bases and the V segment lost 2 bases, leaving 1 base of the junction unmatched. The CDR3 has 15 amino acids. Germline V gene data show CDR1 as MNHEY and CDR2 as SVGAGI. The DNA of the CDR3 is TGTGCCAGCAGTTACCGGACAGGGGGCTCCTACGAGCAGTACTTC. Amino acid sequence: CASSYRTGGSYEQYF.

This clone was observed a few times. The chain couples TRBV25-1 to TRBJ1-1; no clear D gene. Trimming shortened V by 6 bases and J by 5 bases, and 13 bases separated the two germline ends. The CDR3 runs to 13 residues. Germline assignment: CDR1 MGHDK and CDR2 SYGVNS. CDR3: CASRSLGRTEAFF. The CDR3 DNA reads as TGTGCCAGCAGGAGCTTGGGGAGGACTGAAGCTTTCTTT.

The chain is built from TRBV29-1 and TRBJ2-5; 9 bases line up with TRBD2. Looked up from germline, CDR1 is SQVTM and CDR2 is ANQGSEA. The CDR3 is 14 residues long. The ends lost 6 bases at V and 4 bases at J; junction bases unmatched: 9. The CDR3 sequence: CSVRPSGILETQYF. Here the CDR3 DNA reads TGCAGCGTACGACCTAGCGGGATCCTAGAGACCCAGTACTTC.